This entry features one T cell receptor (beta chain) sequence. Its recognized antigen is unknown. No per-base quality is available; no much larger clone lies one base away. The donors were healthy, HIV-negative adults who had no recently reported acute infections or vaccinations. Every donor was a Caucasian adult living in Nashville, Tennessee, USA. CD4+ T cells were enriched through magnetic negative selection, after which naive cells were positively selected on CD45RA and the remaining negative fraction served as the memory subset. Blood was obtained by leukapheresis, after which PBMCs were separated by Ficoll-Histopaque density gradient centrifugation and cryopreserved in liquid nitrogen vapor phase. Analytical flow cytometry was used to check the purity and quantity of every magnetically sorted T cell population. Each sorted fraction had its genomic DNA isolated and then quantified by UV absorbance on a Nanodrop 2000c.

Using the deep immunoSEQ assay, multiplex PCR amplified TCR CDR3 regions from genomic DNA. Extracted genomic DNA from each cell subset was distributed evenly across all wells of several immunoSEQ 96-well plates, and each plate was treated as a replicate. For sorted subsets, approximately 210 ng of genomic DNA, equivalent to around 31,000 T cell genomes, went into each replicate PCR. Purified libraries were measured with a Qubit 3.0 fluorometer, size-checked on a Bioanalyzer 2100, and measured again with the KAPA Library Quantification kit. Every immunoSEQ 96-well plate was sequenced on a dedicated single-read 150-cycle Illumina NextSeq 550 flow cell. Per the original workflow: The immunoSEQ output contained only junctional sequences without quality scores, so filtering could not match that applied to full-length reads. Sequences were annotated with PyIR, a Python wrapper for IgBLAST v1.9, using IMGT germline references to assign V/J genes and CDR3. Reads with weak V/J assignments (E-value above 1e-6), missing CDR3, stop codons, out-of-frame junctions, or ambiguous translated residues were removed. V3J clonotypes were defined as sequences sharing the same inferred V gene, J gene, and CDR3 amino acid sequence. To compute the percentage overlap between repertoires, the number of shared unique clonotypes was divided by the size of the smaller repertoire. RTK rarefaction, the Chao1 estimator, and Recon v2.1 estimates of unobserved clonotypes were used to assess repertoire richness. For all TCRbeta clonotypes obtained by the gDNA method from a few donors, generation probabilities were computed with OLGA. Imported from immuneACCESS, the table was reduced by TCRdb to in-frame sequences with V and J called. These copies leave out some clones; in studies compared against another copy, an unresolved V gene accounts for under half, and the cause of the remainder is not known. Clonal size and the V and J genes are those of that table, whereas D and trimming came from the DNA. A total of fewer than 3 million clones appear in this sample, just under 95% of them only once. The ten largest clones represent 0.37% of the sample.

This entry comes from a study of shared clonotypes between healthy human individuals (dated by TCRdb to 2018 to 2021). Some background on the complete study: The cohort included three men and a couple of women between 18 and 49 years of age. Per donor, three plates each were used for CD4 naive and CD4 memory, two for CD8 naive, and one for CD8 memory. To estimate repertoire size and how much clonotypes are shared between individuals, the study performed deep sequencing of blood TCR repertoires from about five healthy adults. To increase sequencing depth and limit assay-specific biases, different laboratories used diverse techniques to prepare libraries and sequence TCR repertoires. Leukapheresis yielded between about 0.94 and 9 billion PBMCs per donor. The paper as a whole reports these results and caveats: Compared with non-shared clonotypes, the clonotypes found in all four sorted-subset donors had higher generation probabilities. Only blood was sampled, and tissue TCR repertoires likely differ from those in blood. The small number of donors limited the genetic and exposure-history diversity represented. Even with the large sequencing depth, rarefaction of the sorted-subset datasets indicated that sequencing was incomplete. Based on pairwise subsampling, the degree of clonotype sharing among donors was expected to be affected by sequencing depth. Roughly 5% of naive CD4, more than 3% of naive CD8, around 2.3% of memory CD4, and 0.35% to 0.4% of memory CD8 clonotypes were shared across a few donors. Naive subsets generally had larger estimated clonotype richness than memory subsets.

Material: naive CD4+ T cells from PBMCs. Explained via the paper, the cell subset or site label denotes: CD45RA+ positively selected. This TCR came from a man aged 18-30 years in good health. Some clones in this sample may be carry-over from other donors' samples.

DNA sequence: TGCGCCAGCAGCCAAGAAACCGGGACACGAGCAGCTTTCTTT. Translated, this is CASSQETGTRAAFF. This receptor chain uses TRBV4-3 and TRBJ1-1, with a weak D call of TRBD1 (6 bases match). CDR1 and CDR2 are read off the germline V gene as LGHNA and YSLEER. The CDR3 numbers 14 residues from cysteine through phenylalanine. Only the CDR3 DNA is retained, 42 bases long and in frame from the first base. The V and J ends are trimmed by 0 bases and 10 bases, leaving 15 bases between them.